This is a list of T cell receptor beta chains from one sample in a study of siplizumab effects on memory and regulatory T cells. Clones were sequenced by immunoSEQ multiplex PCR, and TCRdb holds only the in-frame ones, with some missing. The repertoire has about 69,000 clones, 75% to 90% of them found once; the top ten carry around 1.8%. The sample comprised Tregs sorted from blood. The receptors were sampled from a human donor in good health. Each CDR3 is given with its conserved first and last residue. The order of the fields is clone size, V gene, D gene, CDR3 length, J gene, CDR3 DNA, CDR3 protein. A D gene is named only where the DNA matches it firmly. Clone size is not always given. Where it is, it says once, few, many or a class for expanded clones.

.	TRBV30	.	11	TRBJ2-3	TGTGCCTGGAGTGAAGGAGGAAGGCAGTATTTT	CAWSEGGRQYF
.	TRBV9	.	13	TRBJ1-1	TGTGCCAGCAGCCCCCGGCGTGAGACTGAAGCTTTCTTT	CASSPRRETEAFF
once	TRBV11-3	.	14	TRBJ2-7	TGTGCCAGCAGCTTTCAGCCCACGGGGTTGGAGCAGTACTTC	CASSFQPTGLEQYF
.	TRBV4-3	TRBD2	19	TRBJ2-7	TGCGCCAGCAGCTACCGAGCTAGCGGGAGGCCGGACACTATTTACGAGCAGTACTTC	CASSYRASGRPDTIYEQYF
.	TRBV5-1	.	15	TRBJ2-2	TGCGCCAGCAGCTTGCGGTCTACGGGAGCCGGGGAGCTGTTTTTT	CASSLRSTGAGELFF
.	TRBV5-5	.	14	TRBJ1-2	TGTGCCAGCAGCTTTTCCCAGAAAGGGGTCGGCTACACCTTC	CASSFSQKGVGYTF
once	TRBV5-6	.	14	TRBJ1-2	TGTGCCAGCAGCTTGGCCCGTGTAACCAATGGCTACACCTTC	CASSLARVTNGYTF
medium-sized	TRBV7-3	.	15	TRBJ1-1	TGTGCCAGCAGCCCCGATGGCGGTGTGGGGACTGAAGCTTTCTTT	CASSPDGGVGTEAFF
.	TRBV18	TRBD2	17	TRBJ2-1	TGTGCCAGCTCACCACGTGGACTAGCGGTTTCCTACAATGAGCAGTTCTTC	CASSPRGLAVSYNEQFF
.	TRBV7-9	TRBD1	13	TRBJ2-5	TGTGCCAGCAGCTTAGGGACAGGAGAGACCCAGTACTTC	CASSLGTGETQYF
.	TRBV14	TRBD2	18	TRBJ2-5	TGTGCCAGCAGCCAAGTCACACCCGGGACTAGCGGGGGCTGGACCCAGTACTTC	CASSQVTPGTSGGWTQYF
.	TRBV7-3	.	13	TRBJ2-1	TGTGCCAGCAGCTTAAATGCGGGGAATGAGCAGTTCTTC	CASSLNAGNEQFF
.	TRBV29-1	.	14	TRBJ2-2	TGCAGCGTTGACTTTGGACGCCCCACCGGGGAGCTGTTTTTT	CSVDFGRPTGELFF
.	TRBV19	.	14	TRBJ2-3	TGTGCCAGTACCTCCTCGGGGACCCCAGATACGCAGTATTTT	CASTSSGTPDTQYF
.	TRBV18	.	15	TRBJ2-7	TGTGCCAGCTCACCACGGCGGGCTAGCTCCTACGAGCAGTACTTC	CASSPRRASSYEQYF
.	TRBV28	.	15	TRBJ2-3	TGTGCCAGCAGTTTAACAGGCAGAAGCACAGATACGCAGTATTTT	CASSLTGRSTDTQYF
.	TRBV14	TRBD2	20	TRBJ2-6	TGTGCCAGCAGCCACCGACGGGGGGTAGCGGGTCCCTCCGGGGCCAACGTCCTGACTTTC	CASSHRRGVAGPSGANVLTF
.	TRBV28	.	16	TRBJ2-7	TGTGCCAGCAGTTTCCTCTACAGGGAGCAATCCTACGAGCAGTACTTC	CASSFLYREQSYEQYF
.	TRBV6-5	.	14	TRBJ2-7	TGTGCCAGCAGTTACTCGCCAGCGGCCTACGAGCAGTACTTC	CASSYSPAAYEQYF
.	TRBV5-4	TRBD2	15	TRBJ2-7	TGTGCCAGCAGCCCGGGACTAGCGGGCGCCTACGAGCAGTACTTC	CASSPGLAGAYEQYF
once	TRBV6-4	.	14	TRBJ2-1	TGTGCCAGCAGTCTCCGGGGCCACTACAATGAGCAGTTCTTC	CASSLRGHYNEQFF
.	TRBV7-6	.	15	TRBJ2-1	TGTGCCAGCAGCCCCTCGCACGGGATCGTCAATGAGCAGTTCTTC	CASSPSHGIVNEQFF